This T cell receptor (beta chain) was sequenced for a study of CD8 T cells in ankylosing spondylitis. Study results and limitations: Reportedly, matched ankylosing spondylitis synovial fluid was significantly enriched for disease-linked clones.

TCRdb re-called the 5' RACE reads through MiXCR, storing one row per CDR3 protein. The table includes about 64,000 distinct CDR3 sequences, approximately 5.7% detected once. This clonotype was found many times. The target antigen is unknown. The sequencing sample was made of synovial fluid, either unsorted or a sorted T cell fraction (not recorded which). The origin of this receptor is a male donor with ankylosing spondylitis.

CDR3 region: CAISGPGGYEQYF. For the CDR3, the DNA is TGTGCCATCAGTGGGCCAGGGGGCTACGAGCAGTACTTC. The V call is TRBV10-3, the J call TRBJ2-7; 7 nucleotides line up with TRBD1. There are 13 residues in the CDR3. The germline gives CDR1 ENHRY, CDR2 SYGVKD. V lost 4 bases, J lost 3 bases, and 3 bases stayed unmatched.